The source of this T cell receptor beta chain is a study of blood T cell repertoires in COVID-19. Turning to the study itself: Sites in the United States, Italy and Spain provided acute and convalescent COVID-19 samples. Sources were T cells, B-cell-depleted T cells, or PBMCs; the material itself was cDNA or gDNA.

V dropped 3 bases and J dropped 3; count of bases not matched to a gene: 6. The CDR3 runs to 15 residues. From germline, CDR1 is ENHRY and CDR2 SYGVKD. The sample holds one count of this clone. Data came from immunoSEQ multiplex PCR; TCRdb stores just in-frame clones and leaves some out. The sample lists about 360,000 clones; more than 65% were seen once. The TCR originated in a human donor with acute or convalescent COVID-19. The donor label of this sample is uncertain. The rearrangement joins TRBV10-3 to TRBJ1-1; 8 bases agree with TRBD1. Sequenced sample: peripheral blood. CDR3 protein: CAISDPRQGHTEAFF. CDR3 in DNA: TGTGCCATCAGTGACCCTAGACAGGGGCACACTGAAGCTTTCTTT.